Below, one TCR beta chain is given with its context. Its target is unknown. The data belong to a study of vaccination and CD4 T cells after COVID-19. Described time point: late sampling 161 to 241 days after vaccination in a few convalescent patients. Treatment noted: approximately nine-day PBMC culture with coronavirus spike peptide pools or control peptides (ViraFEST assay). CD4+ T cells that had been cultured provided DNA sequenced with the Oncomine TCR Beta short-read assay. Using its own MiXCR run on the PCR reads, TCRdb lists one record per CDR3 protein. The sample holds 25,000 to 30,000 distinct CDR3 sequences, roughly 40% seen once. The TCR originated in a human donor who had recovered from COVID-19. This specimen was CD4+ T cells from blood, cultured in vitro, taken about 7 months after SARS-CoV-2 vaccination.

DNA for the CDR3: TGTGCCAGTAGTATGTCGGGGAACGAGCAGTACTTC. Protein product: CASSMSGNEQYF. This rearrangement joins TRBV19 to TRBJ2-7; a possible D gene is TRBD2 (5 bases). The germline V and J ends were trimmed by 3 bases and 5 bases, with 8 bases remaining between them. Germline V lookup: CDR1 LNHDA, CDR2 SQIVND (reference sequence). The CDR3 totals 12 residues.